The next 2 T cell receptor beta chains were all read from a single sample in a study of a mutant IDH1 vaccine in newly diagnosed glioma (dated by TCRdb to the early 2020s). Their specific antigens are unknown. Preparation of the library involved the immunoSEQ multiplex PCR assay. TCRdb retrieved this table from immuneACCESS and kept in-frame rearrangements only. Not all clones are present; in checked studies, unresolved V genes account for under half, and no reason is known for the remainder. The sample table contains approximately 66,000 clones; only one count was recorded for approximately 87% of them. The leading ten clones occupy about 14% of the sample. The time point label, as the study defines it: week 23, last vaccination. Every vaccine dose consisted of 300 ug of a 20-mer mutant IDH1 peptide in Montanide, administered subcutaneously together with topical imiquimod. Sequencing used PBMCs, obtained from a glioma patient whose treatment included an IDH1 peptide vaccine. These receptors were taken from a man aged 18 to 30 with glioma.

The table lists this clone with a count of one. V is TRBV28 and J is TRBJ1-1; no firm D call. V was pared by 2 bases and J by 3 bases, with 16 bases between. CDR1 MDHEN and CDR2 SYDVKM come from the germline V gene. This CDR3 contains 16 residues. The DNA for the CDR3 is TGTGCCAGCAGTTTAAGACAAACCGGCCGGGACACTGAAGCTTTCTTT. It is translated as CASSLRQTGRDTEAFF.

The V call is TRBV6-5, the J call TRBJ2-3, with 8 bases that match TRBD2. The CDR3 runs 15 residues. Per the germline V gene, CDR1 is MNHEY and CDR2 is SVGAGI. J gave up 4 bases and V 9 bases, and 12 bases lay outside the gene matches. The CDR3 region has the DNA TGTGCCAGTTCCTCGGGGGGGGAGAGGGCAGATACGCAGTATTTT. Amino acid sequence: CASSSGGERADTQYF.